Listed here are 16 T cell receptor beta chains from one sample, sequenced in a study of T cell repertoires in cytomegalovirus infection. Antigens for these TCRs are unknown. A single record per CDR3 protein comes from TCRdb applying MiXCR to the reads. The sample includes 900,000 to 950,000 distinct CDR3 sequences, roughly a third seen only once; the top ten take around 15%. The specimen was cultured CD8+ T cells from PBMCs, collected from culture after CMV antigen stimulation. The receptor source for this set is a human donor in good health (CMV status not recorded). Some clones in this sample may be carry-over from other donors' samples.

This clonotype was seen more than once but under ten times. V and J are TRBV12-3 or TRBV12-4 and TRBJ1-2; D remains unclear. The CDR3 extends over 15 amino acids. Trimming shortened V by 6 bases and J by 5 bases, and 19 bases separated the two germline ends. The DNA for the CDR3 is TGTGCCAGCAGGAATCCCAAGGAACGGTTGTATGGCTACACCTTC. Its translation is CASRNPKERLYGYTF.

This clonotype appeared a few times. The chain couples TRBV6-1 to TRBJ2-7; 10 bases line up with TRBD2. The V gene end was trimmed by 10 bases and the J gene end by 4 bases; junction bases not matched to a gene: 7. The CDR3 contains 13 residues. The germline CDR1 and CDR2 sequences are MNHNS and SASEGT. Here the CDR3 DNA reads TGTGCCACTCTAGCGGGGGCCCTGTACGAGCAGTACTTC. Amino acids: CATLAGALYEQYF.

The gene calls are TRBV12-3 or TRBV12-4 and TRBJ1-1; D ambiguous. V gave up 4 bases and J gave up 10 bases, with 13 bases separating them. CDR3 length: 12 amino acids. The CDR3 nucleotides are TGTGCCAGCAGTTACGTCAGGCAGGCAGCTTTCTTT. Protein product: CASSYVRQAAFF.

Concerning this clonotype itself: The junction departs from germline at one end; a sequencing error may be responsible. The CDR3 region has the DNA TGTGCCAGTAGTTTACGTAGTCTGGAGGTGCAGTACTTC. Translation gives CASSLRSLEVQYF. V usage is TRBV12-3 or TRBV12-4 and J usage is TRBJ2-7, with D maybe TRBD2 (5 bases). The CDR3 consists of 13 residues.

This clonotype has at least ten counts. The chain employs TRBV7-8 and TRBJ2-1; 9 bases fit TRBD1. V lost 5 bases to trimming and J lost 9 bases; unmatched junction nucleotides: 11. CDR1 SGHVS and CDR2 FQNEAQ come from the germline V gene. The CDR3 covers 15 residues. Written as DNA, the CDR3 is TGTGCCAGCAGCCTTGCCGGGACAGGGTCACCTGAGCAGTTCTTC. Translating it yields CASSLAGTGSPEQFF.

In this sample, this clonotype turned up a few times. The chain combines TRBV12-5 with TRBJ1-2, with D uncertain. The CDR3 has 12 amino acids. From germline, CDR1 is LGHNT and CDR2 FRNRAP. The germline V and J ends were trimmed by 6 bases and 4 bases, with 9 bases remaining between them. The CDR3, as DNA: TGTGCTAGTGGCTACGGACTCTATGGCTACACCTTC. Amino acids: CASGYGLYGYTF.

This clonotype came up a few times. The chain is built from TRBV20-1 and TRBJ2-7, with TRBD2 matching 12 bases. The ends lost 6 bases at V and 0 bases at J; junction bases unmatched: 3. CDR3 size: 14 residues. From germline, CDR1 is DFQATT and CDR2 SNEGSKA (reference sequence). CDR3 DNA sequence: TGCAGTGCGAGACTAGCGGGGGACTCCTACGAGCAGTACGTC. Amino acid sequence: CSARLAGDSYEQYV.

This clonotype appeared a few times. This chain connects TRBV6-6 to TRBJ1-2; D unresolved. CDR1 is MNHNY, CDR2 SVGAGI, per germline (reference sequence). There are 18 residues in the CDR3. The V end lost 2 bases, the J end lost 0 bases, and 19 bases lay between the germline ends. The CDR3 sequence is CASSYTASPTLTNYGYTF. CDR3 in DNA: TGTGCCAGCAGTTACACTGCCAGTCCGACACTTACTAACTATGGCTACACCTTC.

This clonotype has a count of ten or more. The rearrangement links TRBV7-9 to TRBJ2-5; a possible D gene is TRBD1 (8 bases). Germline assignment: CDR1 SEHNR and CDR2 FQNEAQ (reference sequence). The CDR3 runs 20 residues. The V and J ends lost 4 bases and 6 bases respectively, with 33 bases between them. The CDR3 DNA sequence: TGTGCCAGCAGCTCGACGACCCGGGACAGGCTCCGGCGGGGGATTCAGACCCAGTACTTC. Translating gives CASSSTTRDRLRRGIQTQYF. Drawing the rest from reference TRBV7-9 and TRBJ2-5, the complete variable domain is DTGVSQNPRHKITKRGQNVTFRCDPISEHNRLYWYRQTLGQGPEFLTYFQNEAQLEKSRLLSDRFSAERPKGSFSTLEIQRTEQGDSAMYLCASSSTTRDRLRRGIQTQYFGPGTRLLVL.

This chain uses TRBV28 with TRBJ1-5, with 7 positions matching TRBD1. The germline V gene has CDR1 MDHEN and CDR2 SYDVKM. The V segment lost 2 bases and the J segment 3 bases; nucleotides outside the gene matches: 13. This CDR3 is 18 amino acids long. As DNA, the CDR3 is TGTGCCAGCAGTTTAGAAGAAGCCGGGACAGTTTTCAATCAGCCCCAGCATTTT. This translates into CASSLEEAGTVFNQPQHF. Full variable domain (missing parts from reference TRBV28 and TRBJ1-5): DVKVTQSSRYLVKRTGEKVFLECVQDMDHENMFWYRQDPGLGLRLIYFSYDVKMKEKGDIPEGYSVSREKKERFSLILESASTNQTSMYLCASSLEEAGTVFNQPQHFGDGTRLSIL.

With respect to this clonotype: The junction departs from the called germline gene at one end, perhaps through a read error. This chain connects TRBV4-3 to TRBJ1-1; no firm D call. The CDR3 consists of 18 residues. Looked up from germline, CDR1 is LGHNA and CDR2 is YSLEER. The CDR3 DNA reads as TGCGCCAACAGCCAAGATGGGGAGGGTGGATTCTATAACACTGAAGCTTTCTTT. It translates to CANSQDGEGGFYNTEAFF.

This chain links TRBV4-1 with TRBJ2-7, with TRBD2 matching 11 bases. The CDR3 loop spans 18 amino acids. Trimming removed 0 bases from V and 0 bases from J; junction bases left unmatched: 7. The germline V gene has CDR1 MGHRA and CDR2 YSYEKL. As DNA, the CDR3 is TGCGCCAGCAGCCAAGATCTGTCTAGCGGGGGGCTCTCCTACGAGCAGTACTTC. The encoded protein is CASSQDLSSGGLSYEQYF.

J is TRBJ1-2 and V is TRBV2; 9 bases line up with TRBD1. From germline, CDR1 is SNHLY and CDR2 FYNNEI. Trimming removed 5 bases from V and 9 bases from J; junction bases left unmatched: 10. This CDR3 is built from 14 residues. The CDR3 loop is CASSPGQGAHSYTF. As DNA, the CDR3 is TGTGCCAGCAGTCCGGGACAGGGAGCCCATAGCTACACCTTC.

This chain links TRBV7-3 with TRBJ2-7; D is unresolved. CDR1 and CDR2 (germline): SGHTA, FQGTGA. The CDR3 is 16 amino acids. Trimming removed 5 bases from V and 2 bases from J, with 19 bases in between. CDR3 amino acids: CASSNSRSTSAYEQYV. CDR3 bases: TGTGCCAGCAGCAATAGCCGCAGCACCTCGGCCTACGAGCAGTACGTC.

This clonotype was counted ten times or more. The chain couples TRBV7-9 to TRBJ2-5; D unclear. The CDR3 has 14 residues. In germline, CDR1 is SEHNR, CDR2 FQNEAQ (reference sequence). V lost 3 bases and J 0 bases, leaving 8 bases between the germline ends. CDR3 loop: CASSFSLYQETQYF. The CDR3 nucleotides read TGTGCCAGCAGCTTTAGTCTGTACCAAGAGACCCAGTACTTC.

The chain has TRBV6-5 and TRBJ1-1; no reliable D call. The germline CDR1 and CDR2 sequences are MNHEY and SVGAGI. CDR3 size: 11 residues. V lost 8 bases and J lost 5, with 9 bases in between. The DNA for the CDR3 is TGTGCCAGCGAGGTGGATACTGAAGCTTTCTTT. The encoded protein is CASEVDTEAFF.